The table lists the clone carrying this TCR beta chain with a few counts. Its specificity is not known. The whole isolated RNA underwent reverse transcription, so sequencing captured expressed TCRB transcripts. Produced via immunoSEQ multiplex PCR; TCRdb's table is partial and in-frame only. Among more than 100,000 clones listed, roughly 17% were seen once. Germline V gene sequence: CDR1 GTSNPN, CDR2 SVGIG (reference sequence). This CDR3 has 15 amino acids. V lost 2 bases, J lost 7 bases, and 7 bases stayed unmatched. The data were obtained in a study of beta chain features in type 1 diabetes. General study findings and limits: Insertion counts at VDJ junctions were lower in type 1 diabetes patients, who also showed more deletions there. A greater similarity of naive, central memory and Treg TCRB repertoires was seen among patients than among healthy donors. Shortening that was moderate but significant affected the TCRB CDR3s of Type 1 diabetes patients in all four CD4+ subsets.

The sequenced sample was central memory CD4+ T cells from blood. The chain uses TRBV30 and TRBJ1-6; 8 positions match TRBD1. This receptor was taken from a man aged 25 to 45 with type 1 diabetes. CDR3 loop: CAWSLVGQGNSPLHF. Written as DNA, the CDR3 is TGTGCCTGGAGTTTGGTTGGACAGGGCAATTCACCCCTCCACTTT.